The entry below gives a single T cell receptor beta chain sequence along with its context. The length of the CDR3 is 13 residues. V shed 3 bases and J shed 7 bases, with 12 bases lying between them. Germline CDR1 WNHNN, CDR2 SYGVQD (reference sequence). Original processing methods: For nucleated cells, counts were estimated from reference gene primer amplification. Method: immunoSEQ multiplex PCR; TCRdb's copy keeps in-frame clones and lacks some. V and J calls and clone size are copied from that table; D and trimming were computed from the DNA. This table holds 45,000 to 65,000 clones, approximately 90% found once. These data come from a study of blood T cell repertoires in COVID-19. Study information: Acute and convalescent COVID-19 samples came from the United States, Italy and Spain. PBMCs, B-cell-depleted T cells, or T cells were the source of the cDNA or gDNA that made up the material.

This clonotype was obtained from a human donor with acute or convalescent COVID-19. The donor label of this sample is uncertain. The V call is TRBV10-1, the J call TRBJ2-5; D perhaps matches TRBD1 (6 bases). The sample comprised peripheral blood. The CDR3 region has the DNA TGCGCCAGCAGTGATGGACAGCTTGGGACCCAGTACTTC. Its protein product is CASSDGQLGTQYF.